The 3 T cell receptor beta chains given below trace back to one sample, sequenced in a study of cytomegalovirus exposure and HLA in healthy donors. PCR employed 60 Vbeta and 13 Jbeta primers. TCRdb keeps only in-frame clones here, not all; method: immunoSEQ multiplex PCR. The sample has about 180,000 clones, 60% to 85% seen once. Sequencing was performed on PBMCs. These receptors all come from a male donor in good health and CMV-seronegative.

This clone was detected only once. The CDR3 region has the DNA TGTGCCAGCAGTTCCGACAGGAACACTGAAGCTTTCTTT. Translation: CASSSDRNTEAFF. The V and J genes are TRBV11-3 and TRBJ1-1; TRBD1 is a possible D gene (5 bases). The CDR3 length is 13 residues. Deletions cut 6 bases from V and 1 base from J, with 9 bases between. Germline CDR1 reads SGHNT; CDR2 reads YENEEA.

This chain connects TRBV29-1 to TRBJ2-1, with 7 bases fitting TRBD1. Per germline, CDR1 SQVTM and CDR2 ANQGSEA. J lost 4 bases, V lost 0 bases, and 6 bases had no gene match. The length of the CDR3 is 15 residues. The CDR3 DNA sequence: TGCAGCGTTGAAGATCAGGCAGGGGGTTACAATGAGCAGTTCTTC. Protein: CSVEDQAGGYNEQFF.

The CDR3 spells CASHRQSSGNTIYF. In DNA form, the CDR3 reads TGTGCCTCTCATAGACAGAGCTCTGGAAACACCATATATTTT. This chain connects TRBV30 to TRBJ1-3; the D gene is possibly TRBD1 (5 bases). The V end was cut by 7 bases, the J end by 0 bases, with 13 bases between. Germline CDR1 reads GTSNPN; CDR2 reads SVGIG (reference sequence). This CDR3 is built from 14 residues.